Listed below are T cell receptor beta chains from one sample, sequenced in a study of cytomegalovirus exposure and HLA in healthy donors. The table came from immunoSEQ multiplex PCR; TCRdb's copy has only in-frame clones and leaves some out. The table includes 200,000 to 250,000 clones, over 65% detected once. Sample: PBMCs. Receptors originate from a woman aged 60-75 years in good health and CMV-seropositive. CDR3s include the opening cysteine and the closing phenylalanine or tryptophan.

j_call v_call cdr3_length cdr3_aa
TRBJ1-5 TRBV27 16 CASSLRQGKEHQPQHF
TRBJ2-1 TRBV19 16 CASSMKGSGGRNEQFF
TRBJ2-7 TRBV27 18 CASSLRGLAGGSPYEQYF
TRBJ2-3 TRBV5-1 15 CASSWAGASTDTQYF
TRBJ1-1 TRBV7-9 14 CASSQGRGYTEAFF
TRBJ1-6 TRBV6-5 16 CASSYSTQGLNSPLHF
TRBJ1-2 TRBV30 13 CAWDLVTGSGYTF
TRBJ1-5 TRBV5-1 15 CASSEDAGWGQPQHF
TRBJ1-1 TRBV6-1 12 CASSEPGGRAFF
TRBJ2-4 TRBV29-1 13 CSVEIGDTNIQYF
TRBJ2-5 TRBV11-2 13 CASSLVSGETQYF
TRBJ2-5 TRBV4-2 14 CASSQAGGAETQYF
TRBJ1-3 TRBV9 14 CASSEGQPGNTIYF
TRBJ2-3 TRBV6-5 13 CASISGGTDTQYF
TRBJ2-5 TRBV28 15 CASSLGLTGQETQYF
TRBJ1-1 TRBV6-6 13 CATLALGNTEAFF
TRBJ1-5 TRBV23-1 19 CASSLFVTGGGWGNQPQHF
TRBJ2-3 TRBV10-3 19 CAISSSPGLAGGPTDTQYF
TRBJ1-2 TRBV15 16 CATSRVGGEVWNGYTF
TRBJ1-1 TRBV19 14 CASSVGVGATEAFF
TRBJ2-1 TRBV6-5 14 CASSYGGGYNEQFF
TRBJ2-1 TRBV6-5 15 CASRPQGGSYNEQFF
TRBJ1-2 TRBV5-4 13 CASSLDSRYGYTF